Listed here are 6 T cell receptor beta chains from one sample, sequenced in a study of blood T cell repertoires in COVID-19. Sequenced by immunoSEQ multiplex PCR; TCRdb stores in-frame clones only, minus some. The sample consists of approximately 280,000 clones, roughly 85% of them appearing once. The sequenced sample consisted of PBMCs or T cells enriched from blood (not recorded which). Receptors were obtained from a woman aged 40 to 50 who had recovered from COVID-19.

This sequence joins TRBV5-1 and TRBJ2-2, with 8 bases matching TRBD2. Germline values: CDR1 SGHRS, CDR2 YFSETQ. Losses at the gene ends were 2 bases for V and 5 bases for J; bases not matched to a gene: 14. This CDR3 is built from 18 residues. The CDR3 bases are TGCGCCAGCAGCTTTCGCCCCGTGGGACTAGACTGGACCGGGGAGCTGTTTTTT. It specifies CASSFRPVGLDWTGELFF.

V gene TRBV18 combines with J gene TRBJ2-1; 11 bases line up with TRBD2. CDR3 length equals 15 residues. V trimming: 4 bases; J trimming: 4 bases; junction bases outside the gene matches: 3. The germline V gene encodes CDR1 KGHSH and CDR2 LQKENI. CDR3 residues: CASSQTSGIYNEQFF. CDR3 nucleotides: TGTGCCAGCTCACAGACTAGCGGGATTTACAATGAGCAGTTCTTC.

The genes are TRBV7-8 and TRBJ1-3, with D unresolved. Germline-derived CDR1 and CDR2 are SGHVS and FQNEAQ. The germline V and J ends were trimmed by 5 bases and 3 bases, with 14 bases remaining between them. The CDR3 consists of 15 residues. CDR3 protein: CASSKTTAGGNTIYF. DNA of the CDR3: TGTGCCAGCAGCAAAACCACAGCAGGTGGAAACACCATATATTTT.

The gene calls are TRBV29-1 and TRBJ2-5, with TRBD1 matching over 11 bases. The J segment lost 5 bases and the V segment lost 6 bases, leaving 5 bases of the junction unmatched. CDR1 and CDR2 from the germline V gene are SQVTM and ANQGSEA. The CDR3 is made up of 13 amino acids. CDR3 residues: CSVGQGVGETQYF. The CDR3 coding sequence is TGCAGCGTGGGACAGGGGGTGGGGGAGACCCAGTACTTC.

CDR3 DNA sequence: TGTGCCAGCATTAGACAGGGGGCTAGCAATCAGCCCCAGCATTTT. Its protein product is CASIRQGASNQPQHF. The gene calls are TRBV28 and TRBJ1-5; 10 positions agree with TRBD1. The V segment lost 7 bases and the J segment 0 bases; nucleotides outside the gene matches: 3. CDR1 and CDR2 (germline): MDHEN, SYDVKM. There are 15 residues in the CDR3.

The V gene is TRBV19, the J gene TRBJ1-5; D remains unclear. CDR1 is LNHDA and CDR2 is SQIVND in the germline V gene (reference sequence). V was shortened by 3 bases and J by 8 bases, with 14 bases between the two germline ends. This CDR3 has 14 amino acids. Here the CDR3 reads CASSIGPGTKPQHF. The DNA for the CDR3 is TGTGCCAGTAGTATTGGGCCAGGTACGAAGCCCCAGCATTTT.